The 24 T cell receptor beta chains below all came from one sample that was sequenced in a study of cytomegalovirus exposure and HLA in healthy donors. The PCR used 60 Vbeta and 13 Jbeta primers. Clones were read by immunoSEQ multiplex PCR, and TCRdb kept only the in-frame ones, dropping some. The table shows some 120,000 clones, with under 90% occurring only once. Source material: PBMCs. Receptors were obtained from a woman in her thirties or forties in good health and CMV-seropositive.

This rearrangement joins TRBV14 to TRBJ1-1, with D maybe TRBD1 (6 bases). This CDR3 has 18 amino acids. Per the germline V gene, CDR1 is SGHDN and CDR2 is FVKESK. Deletions cut 4 bases from V and 4 bases from J, with 25 bases between. CDR3 DNA: TGTGCCAGCAGCCTCCAGACAGGCATCCATGGGGGCCCCACTGAAGCTTTCTTT. Translating it yields CASSLQTGIHGGPTEAFF.

The chain uses TRBV9 and TRBJ1-5, with D tentatively TRBD1 (5 bases). The germline gives CDR1 SGDLS, CDR2 YYNGEE. This CDR3 comprises 16 residues. The V end was cut by 4 bases, the J end by 6 bases, with 20 bases between. CDR3 DNA: TGTGCCAGCAGCTACCCCGGGGGGGTGAGGAGTCAGCCCCAGCATTTT. Amino acids: CASSYPGGVRSQPQHF.

Here the CDR3 reads CASSPMGLVIFEQFF. As DNA, the CDR3 is TGTGCCAGCAGCCCAATGGGGCTCGTGATATTCGAGCAGTTCTTC. The chain joins TRBV7-9 to TRBJ2-1; a possible D gene is TRBD1 (5 bases). The CDR3 runs to 15 residues. Deletions cut 5 bases from V and 10 bases from J, with 21 bases between. Germline CDR1 and CDR2: SEHNR and FQNEAQ (reference sequence).

The chain couples TRBV5-6 to TRBJ2-2; perhaps TRBD2 as D (6 bases). Germline CDR1 and CDR2: SGHDT and YYEEEE. The V gene lost 6 bases and the J gene lost 7 bases, with 19 bases spanning the gap. This CDR3 contains 15 residues. The CDR3 DNA reads as TGTGCCAGCACCGTGGGGCAGGGAGGTCACGGGGAGCTGTTTTTT. Its protein product is CASTVGQGGHGELFF.

The chain combines TRBV7-3 with TRBJ2-3; D is ambiguous. The V gene lost 4 bases and the J gene lost 6 bases, with 11 bases spanning the gap. CDR1 SGHTA and CDR2 FQGTGA come from the germline V gene. The length of the CDR3 is 13 residues. The CDR3 DNA follows: TGTGCCAGCAGCTCCCCAGGTCGGGATACGCAGTATTTT. This encodes CASSSPGRDTQYF.

The genes are TRBV4-1 and TRBJ2-3; TRBD2 is a possible D gene (6 bases). Germline loops: CDR1 MGHRA, CDR2 YSYEKL. The CDR3 covers 17 residues. V lost 1 base, J lost 0 bases, and 14 bases lay in between. CDR3 region: CASSQVASAISTDTQYF. CDR3 in DNA: TGCGCCAGCAGCCAAGTAGCTAGCGCGATTAGCACAGATACGCAGTATTTT.

The J gene is TRBJ2-3, the V gene TRBV27, with D maybe TRBD2 (6 bases). The V gene lost 2 bases and the J gene lost 2 bases, with 8 bases spanning the gap. CDR3 size: 14 residues. Germline V gives CDR1 MNHEY, CDR2 SMNVEV (reference sequence). In DNA form, the CDR3 reads TGTGCCAGCAGTTTAAGGGACTTCACAGATACGCAGTATTTT. Residues: CASSLRDFTDTQYF.

Here the CDR3 reads CASSHQTNYGYTF. Written as DNA, the CDR3 is TGTGCCAGTAGTCATCAGACTAACTATGGCTACACCTTC. The chain is built from TRBV19 and TRBJ1-2; D uncertain. Looked up from germline, CDR1 is LNHDA and CDR2 is SQIVND (reference sequence). The CDR3 is 13 amino acids. Trimming stripped 5 bases from V and 0 bases from J, with 7 bases between.

This clone was observed a single time. The DNA of the CDR3 is TGTGCTAGTGGTTTAAAGGTCTCGGGCACTGAAGCTTTCTTT. Protein sequence: CASGLKVSGTEAFF. The genes are TRBV12-5 and TRBJ1-1; D gene ambiguous. Trimming pared 3 bases from V and 4 bases from J, leaving 12 bases between. CDR3 length equals 14 residues. CDR1 is LGHNT and CDR2 is FRNRAP in the germline V gene. The entire variable domain, with the rest obtained from reference TRBV12-5 and TRBJ1-1, is as follows: DARVTQTPRHKVTEMGQEVTMRCQPILGHNTVFWYRQTMMQGLELLAYFRNRAPLDDSGMPKDRFSAEMPDATLATLKIQPSEPRDSAVYFCASGLKVSGTEAFFGQGTRLTVV.

J is TRBJ2-4 and V is TRBV5-4; the D gene is possibly TRBD1 (6 bases). Deletions cut 3 bases from V and 0 bases from J, with 19 bases between. Germline V gives CDR1 SGHNT, CDR2 YYREEE (reference sequence). This CDR3 comprises 18 residues. CDR3 in DNA: TGTGCCAGCAGCTCCTTACAACAGGGATCACTAGCCAAAAACATTCAGTACTTC. Its protein product is CASSSLQQGSLAKNIQYF.

V and J are TRBV9 and TRBJ1-1; maybe TRBD1 (5 bases). The germline CDR1 and CDR2 sequences are SGDLS and YYNGEE. The V gene lost 0 bases and the J gene lost 5 bases, with 20 bases spanning the gap. This CDR3 spans 17 amino acids. CDR3 bases: TGTGCCAGCAGCGTAGACGCCTGGGGAGGGGTGCGGACTGAAGCTTTCTTT. Translating it yields CASSVDAWGGVRTEAFF.

This clone was counted a few times. V gene TRBV7-6 combines with J gene TRBJ2-6, with D unclear. The length of the CDR3 is 17 residues. Germline-derived CDR1 and CDR2 are SGHVS and FNYEAQ. Trimming shortened V by 5 bases and J by 4 bases, and 18 bases separated the two germline ends. The chain's CDR3 is CASSHRTQGAGANVLTF. The CDR3 nucleotides read TGTGCCAGCAGCCATCGTACCCAAGGAGCCGGGGCCAACGTCCTGACTTTC.

The chain employs TRBV2 and TRBJ2-1; D may be TRBD1 (5 bases). The CDR3 length is 13 residues. Germline assignment: CDR1 SNHLY and CDR2 FYNNEI. Trimming stripped 5 bases from V and 9 bases from J, with 14 bases between. CDR3 region: CASSSSTTAEQFF. CDR3 DNA sequence: TGTGCCAGCAGTAGTAGTACGACAGCTGAGCAGTTCTTC.

CDR3 amino acids: CASSHAGTGNHEQYF. In DNA, the CDR3 is TGCGCCAGCAGCCATGCCGGGACAGGGAATCACGAGCAGTACTTC. The V and J genes are TRBV4-1 and TRBJ2-7, with TRBD1 matching 9 bases. This CDR3 has 15 amino acids. Germline-derived CDR1 and CDR2 are MGHRA and YSYEKL. The J segment lost 5 bases and the V segment lost 3 bases, leaving 8 bases of the junction unmatched.

The chain recombines TRBV19 with TRBJ1-1; D is uncertain. The germline CDR1 and CDR2 sequences are LNHDA and SQIVND (reference sequence). This CDR3 region has 15 residues. V dropped 5 bases and J dropped 0 bases, with 13 bases sitting between them. CDR3 DNA: TGTGCCAGTAGTTTTTTGGGTAGCATGAACACTGAAGCTTTCTTT. The encoded protein is CASSFLGSMNTEAFF. Based on the CDR3 plus reference TRBV19 and TRBJ1-1, the full variable domain is DGGITQSPKYLFRKEGQNVTLSCEQNLNHDAMYWYRQDPGQGLRLIYYSQIVNDFQKGDIAEGYSVSREKKESFPLTVTSAQKNPTAFYLCASSFLGSMNTEAFFGQGTRLTVV.

This clone has only one observation. The chain has TRBV28 and TRBJ2-2; TRBD1 might be the D (6 bases). Per the germline V gene, CDR1 is MDHEN and CDR2 is SYDVKM. The V end was cut by 7 bases, the J end by 3 bases, with 6 bases between. This CDR3 has 12 residues. The CDR3 protein is CASKGDTGELFF. The DNA of the CDR3 is TGTGCCAGCAAGGGGGACACCGGGGAGCTGTTTTTT.

The rearrangement joins TRBV28 to TRBJ1-3; D unresolved. The CDR3 has 15 residues. The ends were cut back, 6 bases at V and 3 bases at J, with 15 bases in the middle. The germline V gene encodes CDR1 MDHEN and CDR2 SYDVKM. As DNA, the CDR3 is TGTGCCAGCAGATCATGGGTGGGCAGTGGAAACACCATATATTTT. Encoded protein: CASRSWVGSGNTIYF.

This sequence joins TRBV28 and TRBJ2-7; D unclear. Germline CDR1 MDHEN, CDR2 SYDVKM. Trimming stripped 2 bases from V and 4 bases from J, with 3 bases between. The CDR3 runs 11 residues. CDR3 DNA: TGTGCCAGCAGTTTAGCGTACGAGCAGTACTTC. Protein product: CASSLAYEQYF.

The CDR3 nucleotides read TGTGCCAGCAGTCGGAATAGCATGAACACTGAAGCTTTCTTT. This sequence encodes CASSRNSMNTEAFF. The gene calls are TRBV6-1 and TRBJ1-1; no definite D call. Germline V lookup: CDR1 MNHNS, CDR2 SASEGT. Between the trimmed V and J ends, which lost 5 bases and 0 bases, there was a span of 10 bases. The CDR3 loop spans 14 amino acids.

The chain employs TRBV6-5 and TRBJ2-7; TRBD1 might be the D (6 bases). With 0 bases removed from V and 3 bases from J, the gap between germline ends came to 12 bases. The CDR3 totals 15 residues. CDR1 is MNHEY, CDR2 SVGAGI, per germline. The CDR3 is CASSYSGAGVYEQYF. In DNA form, the CDR3 reads TGTGCCAGCAGTTACTCTGGCGCAGGGGTCTACGAGCAGTACTTC.

The DNA of the CDR3 is TGTGCCAGCCCTCTGGGACAGGGGGCGGAAGAAAAACTGTTTTTT. The encoded protein is CASPLGQGAEEKLFF. The chain employs TRBV6-1 and TRBJ1-4; 12 bases align to TRBD1. V dropped 8 bases and J dropped 8; count of bases not matched to a gene: 9. Germline CDR1 and CDR2: MNHNS and SASEGT. This CDR3 comprises 15 residues.

The J gene is TRBJ2-3, the V gene TRBV6-1; a possible D gene is TRBD2 (6 bases). The CDR3 spans 11 residues. Germline CDR1 reads MNHNS; CDR2 reads SASEGT. Between the trimmed V and J ends, which lost 8 bases and 6 bases, there was a span of 9 bases. CDR3 bases: TGTGCCAGCCCACGGGGGGATACGCAGTATTTT. As protein: CASPRGDTQYF.

The rearrangement uses TRBV7-3 and TRBJ2-1; D unclear. Germline loops: CDR1 SGHTA, CDR2 FQGTGA. CDR3 length: 13 amino acids. V was shortened by 1 base and J by 3 bases, with 4 bases between the two germline ends. CDR3 region: CASSLNYYNEQFF. CDR3 coding DNA: TGTGCCAGCAGCTTAAATTACTACAATGAGCAGTTCTTC. The full variable domain, its missing parts supplied by reference TRBV7-3 and TRBJ2-1, is GAGVSQTPSNKVTEKGKYVELRCDPISGHTALYWYRQSLGQGPEFLIYFQGTGAADDSGLPNDRFFAVRPEGSVSTLKIQRTERGDSAVYLCASSLNYYNEQFFGPGTRLTVL.

J is TRBJ2-7 and V is TRBV5-6, with D uncertain. V lost 3 bases and J lost 1, with 11 bases in between. The CDR3 extends over 14 amino acids. CDR1 and CDR2 (germline): SGHDT, YYEEEE. Written as DNA, the CDR3 is TGTGCCAGCAGCTACGGCTCGGGTTCCTACGAGCAGTACTTC. This codes for CASSYGSGSYEQYF.